One T cell receptor (beta chain) is described in this entry. As yet, its antigen is unknown. Here immunoSEQ multiplex PCR was the method, and the copy in TCRdb shows in-frame clones only, minus some. The top ten hold around 2.6% of the sample, which has 63,000 or so clones, approximately 87% seen once. This record comes from a study of neoadjuvant anti-PD-1 for oral cavity cancer. Study-level information: Non-progressing patients received a fourth nivolumab dose near day 43, then surgery on days 50-56. General observations from the study: With a few patients per group, TCR findings need larger cohorts. Post-nivolumab, blood T cell clonality was significantly elevated in non-responders.

The CDR3 is 12 residues long. Germline CDR1 reads SNHLY; CDR2 reads FYNNEI. Germline trimming cut 7 bases from V and 6 bases from J; bases unmatched to any gene: 4. The time point is: after neoadjuvant nivolumab, at surgical resection. Analysis of PBMCs was direct, with no culture step. The sequences come from PBMCs, collected after nivolumab (anti-PD-1) treatment. The J gene is TRBJ1-2, the V gene TRBV2; TRBD1 aligns across 8 bases. This clonotype originated in a person aged 40 to 85 with oral cavity squamous cell carcinoma. CDR3 sequence (DNA): TGTGCCAGCACAAAGACAGGGGATGGCTACACCTTC. The encoded protein is CASTKTGDGYTF.